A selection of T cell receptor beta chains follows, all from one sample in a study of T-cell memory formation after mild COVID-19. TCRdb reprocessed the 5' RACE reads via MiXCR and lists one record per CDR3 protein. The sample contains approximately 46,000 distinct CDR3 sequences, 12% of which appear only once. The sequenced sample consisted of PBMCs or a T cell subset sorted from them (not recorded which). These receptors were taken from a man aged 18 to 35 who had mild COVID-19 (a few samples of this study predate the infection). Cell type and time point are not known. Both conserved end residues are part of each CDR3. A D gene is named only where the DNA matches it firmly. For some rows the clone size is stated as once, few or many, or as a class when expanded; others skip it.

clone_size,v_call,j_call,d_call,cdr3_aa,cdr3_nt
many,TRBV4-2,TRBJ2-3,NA,CASSHYSIVGGTQYF,TGTGCCAGCAGCCATTACTCAATCGTTGGTGGTACGCAGTATTTT
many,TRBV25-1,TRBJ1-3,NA,CASSPGHTGNTIYF,TGTGCCAGCAGCCCCGGCCATACTGGAAACACCATATATTTT
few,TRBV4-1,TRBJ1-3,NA,CASRPTEALGNTIYF,TGCGCCAGCAGGCCTACGGAAGCTCTCGGAAACACCATATATTTT
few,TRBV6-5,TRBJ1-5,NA,CASSYAQINQPQHF,TGTGCCAGCAGTTACGCCCAGATCAATCAGCCCCAGCATTTT
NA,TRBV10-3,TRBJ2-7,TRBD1,CAIRDRSSYEQYF,TGTGCCATCAGGGACAGGAGCTCCTACGAGCAGTACTTC
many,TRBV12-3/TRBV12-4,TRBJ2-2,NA,CASSPHGSTGELFF,TGTGCCAGCAGTCCCCACGGGTCCACCGGGGAGCTGTTTTTT
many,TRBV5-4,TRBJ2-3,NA,CASSHDNSGLDTQYF,TGTGCCAGCAGCCACGACAATAGCGGTCTAGATACGCAGTATTTT
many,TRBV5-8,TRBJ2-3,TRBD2,CASRTKRGGWDTQYF,TGTGCCAGCAGAACGAAGCGGGGGGGTTGGGATACGCAGTATTTT
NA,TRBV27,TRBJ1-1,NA,CASGKSRGLNTEAFF,TGTGCCAGCGGGAAGAGCAGGGGCCTGAACACTGAAGCTTTCTTT
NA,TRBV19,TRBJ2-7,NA,CASSMLAAPYSYEQYF,TGTGCCAGTAGTATGTTGGCGGCCCCTTACTCCTACGAGCAGTACTTC